The 29 T cell receptor beta chains listed next were all sequenced from one sample in a study of blood T cell repertoires in COVID-19. Sequencing used immunoSEQ multiplex PCR; TCRdb keeps in-frame clones, though not all of them. The data hold 150,000 or so clones, with around 85% observed a single time. Sequencing used peripheral blood. Every receptor here comes from a human donor with acute or convalescent COVID-19. The donor label of this sample is uncertain.

This clone was found once. The rearrangement joins TRBV13 to TRBJ1-1; D uncertain. This CDR3 is built from 17 residues. V lost 5 bases, J lost 4 bases, and 23 bases lay in between. Per the germline V gene, CDR1 is PRHDT and CDR2 is FYEKMQ (reference sequence). CDR3 sequence (DNA): TGTGCCAGCAGCCTCCGTCGAGAGGAGGGCTTGGGCACTGAAGCTTTCTTT. This sequence encodes CASSLRREEGLGTEAFF. Drawing the rest from reference TRBV13 and TRBJ1-1, the complete variable domain is AAGVIQSPRHLIKEKRETATLKCYPIPRHDTVYWYQQGPGQDPQFLISFYEKMQSDKGSIPDRFSAQQFSDYHSELNMSSLELGDSALYFCASSLRREEGLGTEAFFGQGTRLTVV.

V is TRBV5-1 and J is TRBJ1-4, with a possible D match to TRBD1 (6 bases). Germline-derived CDR1 and CDR2 are SGHRS and YFSETQ. With 4 bases removed from V and 8 bases from J, the gap between germline ends came to 12 bases. The CDR3 sequence is 13 residues long. The CDR3 DNA reads as TGCGCCAGCAGCGTAGAGAGGGGGGAAAAACTGTTTTTT. Protein sequence: CASSVERGEKLFF.

The CDR3 DNA is TGTGCCACTCGTGTTCAGGGGGCGAATTCACCCCTCCACTTT. Its translation is CATRVQGANSPLHF. The chain joins TRBV7-2 to TRBJ1-6; 8 bases map to TRBD1. V dropped 10 bases and J dropped 7; count of bases not matched to a gene: 9. CDR1 and CDR2 from the germline V gene are SGHTA and FQGNSA. The CDR3 spans 14 residues.

J is TRBJ2-3 and V is TRBV6-4; 7 nucleotides match TRBD2. The CDR3 is 17 residues long. V shed 3 bases and J 0 bases; nucleotides not matched to a gene: 9. Germline V gives CDR1 MRHNA, CDR2 SNTAGT. The CDR3 DNA reads TGTGCCAGCAGTGAAAGATGGTCGGGGGGAAGCACAGATACGCAGTATTTT. Its protein product is CASSERWSGGSTDTQYF.

This rearrangement joins TRBV11-2 to TRBJ1-6; D gene uncertain. The CDR3 has 16 residues. Germline V CDR1 and CDR2: SGHAT, FQNNGV. V gave up 2 bases and J gave up 8 bases, with 16 bases separating them. CDR3 DNA sequence: TGTGCCAGCAGCTTACTTTACGGAAGGCGGGATTCACCCCTCCACTTT. Residues: CASSLLYGRRDSPLHF.

The V and J genes are TRBV30 and TRBJ1-1; 10 positions match TRBD1. The germline V gene has CDR1 GTSNPN and CDR2 SVGIG (reference sequence). The length of the CDR3 is 13 residues. Trimming removed 1 base from V and 6 bases from J; junction bases left unmatched: 2. The DNA of the CDR3 is TGTGCCTGGAGTGCCGGGACAGGGGCTGAAGCTTTCTTT. This gives the protein CAWSAGTGAEAFF.

The rearrangement uses TRBV5-1 and TRBJ1-1; the D is unclear. Trimming cost V 0 bases and J 3 bases, with 9 bases left between them. From germline, CDR1 is SGHRS and CDR2 YFSETQ. The CDR3 is 14 residues long. The CDR3 nucleotides read TGCGCCAGCAGCTTGGTCCTCGGGGACACTGAAGCTTTCTTT. Translation: CASSLVLGDTEAFF.

This clone was counted a single time. J is TRBJ2-2 and V is TRBV6-6; D is possibly TRBD1 (6 bases). V dropped 10 bases and J dropped 0 bases, with 9 bases sitting between them. The germline gives CDR1 MNHNY, CDR2 SVGAGI (reference sequence). The CDR3 consists of 13 residues. The CDR3, as DNA: TGTGCCACCGGGACAACGAACACCGGGGAGCTGTTTTTT. It translates to CATGTTNTGELFF.

This chain links TRBV21-1 with TRBJ2-2; the table's D call TRBD1 went unverified against the DNA. TRBV21-1 is noted as a pseudogene. This CDR3 spans 19 amino acids. The CDR3: CASSKRRRTGEYSTGELFF. The CDR3 region has the DNA TGTGCCAGCAGCAAAAGGCGGCGGACAGGGGAGTATAGCACCGGGGAGCTGTTTTTT.

The chain joins TRBV5-1 to TRBJ1-6, with D possibly being TRBD1 (6 bases). V was clipped by 2 bases and J by 8 bases, with 14 bases between them. Germline V gene lookup returns CDR1 SGHRS and CDR2 YFSETQ. The CDR3 consists of 15 residues. The CDR3 sequence is CASSLTGPNDSPLHF. CDR3 DNA: TGCGCCAGCAGCTTAACAGGGCCGAACGATTCACCCCTCCACTTT.

The V call is TRBV2, the J call TRBJ1-1, with a weak D call TRBD1 (5 bases). V shed 6 bases and J shed 6 bases, with 11 bases lying between them. The CDR3 contains 12 residues. Germline V CDR1 and CDR2: SNHLY, FYNNEI. The CDR3 region is CASRPGLPEAFF. CDR3 nucleotide sequence: TGTGCCAGCAGACCAGGGTTACCTGAAGCTTTCTTT.

The chain recombines TRBV28 with TRBJ2-1; 7 nucleotides match TRBD1. The CDR3 contains 14 residues. Germline loops: CDR1 MDHEN, CDR2 SYDVKM. Trimming took 5 bases from V and 6 from J; bases not matched to a gene: 7. CDR3 protein: CASSTDRVSNEQFF. Here the CDR3 DNA reads TGTGCCAGCAGTACCGACAGGGTCAGCAATGAGCAGTTCTTC. Using reference TRBV28 and TRBJ2-1 for the parts outside the CDR3, the full variable domain is DVKVTQSSRYLVKRTGEKVFLECVQDMDHENMFWYRQDPGLGLRLIYFSYDVKMKEKGDIPEGYSVSREKKERFSLILESASTNQTSMYLCASSTDRVSNEQFFGPGTRLTVL.

This clone was observed a single time. The J gene is TRBJ2-3, the V gene TRBV30; 11 bases fit TRBD2. Looked up from germline, CDR1 is GTSNPN and CDR2 is SVGIG (reference sequence). With V trimmed by 4 bases and J by 5 bases, 17 bases remained unmatched. The CDR3 runs 18 residues. CDR3 in DNA: TGTGCCTGGACCCTCGGGGTCGTAGCGGGGGGGGCGTTAGATACGCAGTATTTT. This gives the protein CAWTLGVVAGGALDTQYF. Full variable domain (rest looked up from reference TRBV30 and TRBJ2-3): SQTIHQWPATLVQPVGSPLSLECTVEGTSNPNLYWYRQAAGRGLQLLFYSVGIGQISSEVPQNLSASRPQDRQFILSSKKLLLSDSGFYLCAWTLGVVAGGALDTQYFGPGTRLTVL.

The CDR3 here is CASWTGGYTEAFF. The CDR3 nucleotides read TGTGCCAGCTGGACAGGGGGATATACTGAAGCTTTCTTT. The gene calls are TRBV28 and TRBJ1-1; 10 positions agree with TRBD1. The CDR3 has 13 amino acids. The junction had 5 bases not matched to a gene; V was cut back by 8 bases and J by 5 bases. CDR1 MDHEN and CDR2 SYDVKM come from the germline V gene. Looking up the rest from reference TRBV28 and TRBJ1-1 gives the full variable domain: DVKVTQSSRYLVKRTGEKVFLECVQDMDHENMFWYRQDPGLGLRLIYFSYDVKMKEKGDIPEGYSVSREKKERFSLILESASTNQTSMYLCASWTGGYTEAFFGQGTRLTVV.

This clone was detected only a few times. The chain joins TRBV7-9 to TRBJ1-1; no clear D gene. V was clipped by 6 bases and J by 1 base, with 15 bases between them. Per germline, CDR1 SEHNR and CDR2 FQNEAQ (reference sequence). The CDR3 loop spans 15 amino acids. CDR3 sequence reads: CASRPTETRNTEAFF. In nucleotides, the CDR3 is TGTGCCAGCAGACCCACCGAGACAAGGAACACTGAAGCTTTCTTT.

CDR3 DNA: TGTGCCAGCAGTGATGCGGGACCCCTTAGGGTGTTTTTT. Translation gives CASSDAGPLRVFF. The chain employs TRBV2 and TRBJ1-4, with D maybe TRBD1 (5 bases). CDR3 length: 13 amino acids. V was trimmed by 3 bases and J by 15 bases, leaving 17 bases between them. Per germline, CDR1 SNHLY and CDR2 FYNNEI.

The chain joins TRBV20-1 to TRBJ1-2; 12 bases fit TRBD1. V trimming: 3 bases; J trimming: 5 bases; junction bases outside the gene matches: 7. The CDR3 is 15 amino acids. The germline CDR1 and CDR2 sequences are DFQATT and SNEGSKA (reference sequence). The CDR3 loop is CSASPPGQGAYGYTF. CDR3 bases: TGCAGTGCTAGTCCTCCGGGACAGGGGGCTTATGGCTACACCTTC.

A single count supports this clone. The chain employs TRBV19 and TRBJ2-1, with 11 bases that match TRBD2. This CDR3 region has 15 residues. Germline assignment: CDR1 LNHDA and CDR2 SQIVND (reference sequence). Losses at the gene ends were 5 bases for V and 8 bases for J; bases not matched to a gene: 8. The CDR3 here is CASSVIAGGPHEQFF. DNA of the CDR3: TGTGCCAGTAGTGTAATAGCGGGGGGGCCACATGAGCAGTTCTTC.

This clone occurred a few times. Other DNA variants within this sample encode the same CDR3. The CDR3 spells CASSYTGNTEAFF. As DNA, the CDR3 is TGTGCCAGCAGCTACACAGGGAACACTGAAGCTTTCTTT. V is TRBV6-5 and J is TRBJ1-1; D possibly corresponds to TRBD1 (5 bases). Trimming stripped 6 bases from V and 1 base from J, with 9 bases between. There are 13 residues in the CDR3. The germline CDR1 and CDR2 sequences are MNHEY and SVGAGI.

The rearrangement joins TRBV19 to TRBJ1-1, with D possibly matching TRBD1 (6 bases). Germline CDR1 LNHDA, CDR2 SQIVND (reference sequence). The CDR3 consists of 14 residues. The germline V and J ends were trimmed by 7 bases and 0 bases, with 12 bases remaining between them. The CDR3 is CASIKRGMNTEAFF. CDR3 DNA sequence: TGTGCCAGTATTAAGAGGGGGATGAACACTGAAGCTTTCTTT.

The V call is TRBV9, the J call TRBJ2-1; 11 bases map to TRBD2. V lost 1 base, J lost 0 bases, and 0 bases stayed unmatched. Germline values: CDR1 SGDLS, CDR2 YYNGEE. The CDR3 is 16 amino acids. CDR3 loop: CASSVTSGGSYNEQFF. In DNA, the CDR3 is TGTGCCAGCAGCGTAACTAGCGGGGGCTCCTACAATGAGCAGTTCTTC.

The V gene is TRBV4-2, the J gene TRBJ2-1; 12 bases match TRBD2. CDR3 length equals 14 residues. With 4 bases clipped from V and 10 bases from J, the junction kept 5 bases outside the gene matches. Germline V lookup: CDR1 LGHNA, CDR2 YNFKEQ. The CDR3, as DNA: TGTGCCAGCAGCCCCGCCGGACTAGCGGGAGAGCAGTTCTTC. This sequence encodes CASSPAGLAGEQFF.

The chain couples TRBV7-8 to TRBJ1-1; D may be TRBD1 (6 bases). The CDR3 totals 16 residues. Between the trimmed V and J ends, which lost 5 bases and 5 bases, there was a span of 21 bases. The germline V gene encodes CDR1 SGHVS and CDR2 FQNEAQ. CDR3 amino acids: CASSPRGGARMTEAFF. CDR3 DNA sequence: TGTGCCAGCAGCCCACGTGGGGGCGCCAGGATGACTGAAGCTTTCTTT.

This sequence joins TRBV5-6 and TRBJ2-1, with D tentatively TRBD1 (6 bases). From germline, CDR1 is SGHDT and CDR2 YYEEEE. V lost 2 bases and J lost 4, with 10 bases in between. This CDR3 spans 14 amino acids. CDR3 sequence: CASSFGQKYNEQFF. In nucleotides, the CDR3 is TGTGCCAGCAGCTTCGGACAGAAGTACAATGAGCAGTTCTTC.

The chain joins TRBV30 to TRBJ1-5; D remains unclear. The CDR3 covers 15 residues. Germline V gene data show CDR1 as GTSNPN and CDR2 as SVGIG (reference sequence). V lost 2 bases and J 2 bases, leaving 13 bases between the germline ends. CDR3 residues: CAWSPWVGGNQPQHF. Written as DNA, the CDR3 is TGTGCCTGGAGTCCCTGGGTGGGCGGCAATCAGCCCCAGCATTTT.

The gene calls are TRBV7-3 and TRBJ1-2; 8 nucleotides agree with TRBD1. CDR3 length: 15 amino acids. Losses at the gene ends were 4 bases for V and 8 bases for J; bases not matched to a gene: 12. CDR1 is SGHTA and CDR2 is FQGTGA in the germline V gene. The CDR3: CASSSNSQGAGGYTF. The CDR3 nucleotides are TGTGCCAGCAGCTCAAATTCCCAGGGGGCGGGCGGCTACACCTTC.

This clone was seen a handful of times. Different DNA sequences within this sample yield the same CDR3. The gene calls are TRBV12-3 or TRBV12-4 and TRBJ1-2, with D possibly TRBD1 on 6 matching bases. Trimming left V 5 bases short and J 4 bases short, with 11 bases between. The CDR3 is 13 amino acids. The CDR3 DNA reads as TGTGCCAGCAGTCCACGGGACACCTATGGCTACACCTTC. It translates to CASSPRDTYGYTF.

This chain connects TRBV18 to TRBJ1-2; weak D call: TRBD1 (5 bases). V lost 4 bases and J 1 base, leaving 16 bases between the germline ends. CDR1 is KGHSH and CDR2 is LQKENI in the germline V gene. The CDR3 totals 16 residues. CDR3 nucleotides: TGTGCCAGCTCACAGTCCGAGACAGCAATTAACTATGGCTACACCTTC. Its protein product is CASSQSETAINYGYTF.

This chain uses TRBV5-1 with TRBJ1-4; TRBD1 matches 9 bases. CDR3 length: 14 amino acids. V gave up 4 bases and J gave up 6 bases; unmatched junction bases: 4. The germline V gene has CDR1 SGHRS and CDR2 YFSETQ. This CDR3 reads CASSPGQGYEKLFF. CDR3 nucleotides: TGCGCCAGCAGCCCGGGACAGGGTTATGAAAAACTGTTTTTT. The full variable domain, rest sourced from reference TRBV5-1 and TRBJ1-4, is KAGVTQTPRYLIKTRGQQVTLSCSPISGHRSVSWYQQTPGQGLQFLFEYFSETQRNKGNFPGRFSGRQFSNSRSEMNVSTLELGDSALYLCASSPGQGYEKLFFGSGTQLSVL.